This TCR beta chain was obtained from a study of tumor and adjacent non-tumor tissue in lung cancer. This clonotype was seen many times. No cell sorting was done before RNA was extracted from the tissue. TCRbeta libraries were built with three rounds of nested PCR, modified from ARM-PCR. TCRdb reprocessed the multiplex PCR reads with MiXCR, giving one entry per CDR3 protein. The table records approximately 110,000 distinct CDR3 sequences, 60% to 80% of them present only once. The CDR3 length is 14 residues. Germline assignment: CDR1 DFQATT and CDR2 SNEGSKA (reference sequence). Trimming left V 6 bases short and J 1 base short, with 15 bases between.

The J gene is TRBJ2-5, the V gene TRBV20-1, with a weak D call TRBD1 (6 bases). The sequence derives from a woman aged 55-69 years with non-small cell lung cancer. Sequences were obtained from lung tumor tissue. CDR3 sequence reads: CSADPGQTQETQYF. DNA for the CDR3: TGCAGTGCCGACCCCGGACAGACCCAAGAGACCCAGTACTTC.